Sequencing of this T cell receptor (beta chain) was carried out in a study of T cells in Graves' hyperthyroidism and ophthalmopathy. CDR3 length equals 16 residues. Per the germline V gene, CDR1 is DFQATT and CDR2 is SNEGSKA (reference sequence). V lost 6 bases to trimming and J lost 3 bases; unmatched junction nucleotides: 16. This clonotype was seen ten or more times. TCR beta CDR3 regions were amplified from RNA transcripts. The HTBI set primed first-round TCR CDR3 RT-PCR. TCRdb analysed the multiplex PCR reads with MiXCR anew, one entry per CDR3 protein. The sample has around 690,000 distinct CDR3 sequences; roughly a sixth are singletons.

The sample comprised blood. The receptor comes from a man between 45 and 60 years old with Graves' hyperthyroidism. The gene calls are TRBV20-1 and TRBJ2-7, with TRBD2 matching 8 bases. The CDR3 DNA sequence: TGCAGTGCCGTACCCGAGGACCGGGGGGGGGTCTACGAGCAGTACTTC. Residues: CSAVPEDRGGVYEQYF.